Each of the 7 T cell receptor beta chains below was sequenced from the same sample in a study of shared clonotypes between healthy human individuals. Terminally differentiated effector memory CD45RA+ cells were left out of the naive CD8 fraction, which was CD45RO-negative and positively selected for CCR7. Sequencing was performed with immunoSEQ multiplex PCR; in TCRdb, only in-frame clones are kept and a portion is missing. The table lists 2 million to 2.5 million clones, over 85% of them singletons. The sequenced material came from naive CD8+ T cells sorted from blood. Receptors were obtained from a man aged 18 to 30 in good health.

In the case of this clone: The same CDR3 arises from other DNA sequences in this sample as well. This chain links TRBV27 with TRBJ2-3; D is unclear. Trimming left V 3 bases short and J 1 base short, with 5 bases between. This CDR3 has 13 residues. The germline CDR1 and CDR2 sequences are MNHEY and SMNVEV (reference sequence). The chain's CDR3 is CASSLLGTDTQYF. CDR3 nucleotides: TGTGCCAGCAGTTTGCTTGGCACAGATACGCAGTATTTT.

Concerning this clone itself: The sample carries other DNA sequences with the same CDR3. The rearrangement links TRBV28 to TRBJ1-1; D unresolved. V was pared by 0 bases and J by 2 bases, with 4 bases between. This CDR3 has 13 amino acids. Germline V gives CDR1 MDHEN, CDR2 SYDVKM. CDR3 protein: CASSLWVNTEAFF. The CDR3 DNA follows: TGTGCCAGCAGTTTATGGGTAAACACTGAAGCTTTCTTT.

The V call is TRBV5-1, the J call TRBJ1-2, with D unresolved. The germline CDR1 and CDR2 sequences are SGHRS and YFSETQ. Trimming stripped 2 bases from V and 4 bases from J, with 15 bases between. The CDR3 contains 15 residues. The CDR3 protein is CASSLEPWSVYGYTF. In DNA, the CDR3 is TGCGCCAGCAGCTTAGAGCCGTGGAGTGTCTATGGCTACACCTTC.

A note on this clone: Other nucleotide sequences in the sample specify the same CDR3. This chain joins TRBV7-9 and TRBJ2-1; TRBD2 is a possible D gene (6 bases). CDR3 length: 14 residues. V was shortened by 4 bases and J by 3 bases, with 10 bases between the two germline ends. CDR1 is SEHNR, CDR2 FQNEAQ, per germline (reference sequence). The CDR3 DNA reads TGTGCCAGCAGCTCTCCGGGAGACTACAATGAGCAGTTCTTC. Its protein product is CASSSPGDYNEQFF.

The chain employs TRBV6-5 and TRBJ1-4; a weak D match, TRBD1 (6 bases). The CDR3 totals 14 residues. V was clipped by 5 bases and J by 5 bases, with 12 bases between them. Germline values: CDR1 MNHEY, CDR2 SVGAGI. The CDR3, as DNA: TGTGCCAGCAGTAACAGGGCTTCCAATGAAAAACTGTTTTTT. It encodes CASSNRASNEKLFF.

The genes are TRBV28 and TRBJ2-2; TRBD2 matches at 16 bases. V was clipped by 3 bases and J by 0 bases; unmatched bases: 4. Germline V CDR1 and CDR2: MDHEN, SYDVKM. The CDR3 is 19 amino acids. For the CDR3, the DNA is TGTGCCAGCAGTTTGCCCGGGACTAGCGGGGGGGCGAACACCGGGGAGCTGTTTTTT. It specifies CASSLPGTSGGANTGELFF.

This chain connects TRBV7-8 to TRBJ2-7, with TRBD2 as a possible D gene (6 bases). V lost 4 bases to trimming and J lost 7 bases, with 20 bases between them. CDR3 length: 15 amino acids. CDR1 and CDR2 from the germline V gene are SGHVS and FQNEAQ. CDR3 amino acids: CASSSPAGPTGEQYF. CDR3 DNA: TGTGCCAGCAGCTCCCCCGCGGGACCTACGGGGGAGCAGTACTTC.